The clone carrying this TCR beta chain was found a few times. Its specificity is unknown. The junction shows a germline mismatch at one end, possibly a read error. The CDR3 is 12 amino acids. Germline V gives CDR1 MGHDK, CDR2 SYGVNS. A multiplex PCR was run with 60 Vbeta primers and 13 Jbeta primers. Some clones are missing from TCRdb's copy, which holds only in-frame ones; the method was immunoSEQ multiplex PCR. The table lists under 200,000 clones, around 84% of them singletons. This sample is part of a study of cytomegalovirus exposure and HLA in healthy donors. Whole-study context: In an earlier analysis, 90 million to 130 million unique TCR beta sequences were found from 200 million or so T cells. Whole-study results and caveats: According to a later analysis, most TCR beta chains associated with CMV appeared HLA-restricted. TCR beta V segments were, for the most part, productive about 87% or about 30% of the time in an earlier analysis.

Sequenced: PBMCs. The clonotype was recovered from a woman aged 18-30 years in good health and CMV-seronegative. The chain combines TRBV25-1 with TRBJ2-3, with 9 nucleotides matching TRBD1. CDR3 bases: TGTGCCAGCAGTGAACCGGGACAGGGTGTGAATTTT. It encodes CASSEPGQGVNF.